The 10 T cell receptor beta chains below come from one sample, sequenced in a study of shared clonotypes between healthy human individuals. Clones were read by immunoSEQ multiplex PCR, and TCRdb kept only the in-frame ones, dropping some. The profile covers millions of clones, with about 95% appearing a single time and 1.1% taken by the ten largest. CD45RO-negative cells were positively selected for CCR7, leaving out terminally differentiated effector memory CD45RA+ cells. The sequenced sample was naive CD8+ T cells sorted from blood. The receptors were gathered from a man younger than 35 in good health.

The rearrangement uses TRBV30 and TRBJ2-7; D call uncertain. Deletions cut 3 bases from V and 0 bases from J, with 12 bases between. The CDR3 consists of 14 residues. Germline V gene lookup returns CDR1 GTSNPN and CDR2 SVGIG (reference sequence). DNA for the CDR3: TGTGCCTGGAGACGAGACGGCGGCTCCTACGAGCAGTACTTC. Translation gives CAWRRDGGSYEQYF.

The gene calls are TRBV29-1 and TRBJ1-2; D gene unclear. Germline lookup yields CDR1 SQVTM and CDR2 ANQGSEA. The CDR3 extends over 15 amino acids. The V gene lost 4 bases and the J gene lost 2 bases, with 17 bases spanning the gap. This chain's CDR3 is CSVGDLGGLNYGYTF. CDR3 nucleotides: TGCAGCGTTGGAGACTTAGGAGGGTTAAACTATGGCTACACCTTC.

This clone showed up just once. This chain uses TRBV4-3 with TRBJ2-7; possible D gene TRBD1, 6 bases. The CDR3 runs 15 residues. Per germline, CDR1 LGHNA and CDR2 YSLEER. Trimming stripped 1 base from V and 2 bases from J, with 12 bases between. CDR3 residues: CASSQARTAPYEQYF. For the CDR3, the DNA is TGCGCCAGCAGCCAAGCCAGGACAGCCCCCTACGAGCAGTACTTC.

Of note for this clone: Other DNA sequences in the same sample also yield this CDR3. This sequence joins TRBV6-5 and TRBJ2-5; maybe TRBD2 (6 bases). V gave up 5 bases and J gave up 2 bases, with 9 bases separating them. CDR1 is MNHEY and CDR2 is SVGAGI in the germline V gene. CDR3 length: 13 residues. The CDR3 reads CASSRDFQETQYF. CDR3 nucleotides: TGTGCCAGCAGTAGGGACTTTCAAGAGACCCAGTACTTC.

The rearrangement links TRBV28 to TRBJ1-5, with TRBD1 matching over 7 bases. Germline CDR1 is MDHEN and CDR2 is SYDVKM. The CDR3 is 18 amino acids. Unmatched junction bases numbered 20, after V lost 10 bases and J lost 2 bases. This CDR3 reads CATTSQGQWVDGNQPQHF. Written as DNA, the CDR3 is TGTGCCACCACGTCCCAGGGACAGTGGGTTGATGGCAATCAGCCCCAGCATTTT.

This chain connects TRBV6-1 to TRBJ1-6, with unresolved D. Germline-derived CDR1 and CDR2 are MNHNS and SASEGT. V was pared by 2 bases and J by 2 bases, with 13 bases between. The CDR3 totals 17 residues. The CDR3 is CASSEIREIAYNSPLHF. The DNA of the CDR3 is TGTGCCAGCAGTGAAATCCGCGAAATCGCCTATAATTCACCCCTCCACTTT.

The chain employs TRBV14 and TRBJ2-7; 8 bases are shared with TRBD1. CDR1 is SGHDN and CDR2 is FVKESK in the germline V gene. The CDR3 spans 13 residues. The V segment lost 5 bases and the J segment 2 bases; nucleotides outside the gene matches: 2. The CDR3 here is CASSKGQAYEQYF. As DNA, the CDR3 is TGTGCCAGCAGCAAGGGACAGGCCTACGAGCAGTACTTC.

The chain is built from TRBV14 and TRBJ2-5; D is unclear. Per the germline V gene, CDR1 is SGHDN and CDR2 is FVKESK. Between the trimmed V and J ends, which lost 0 bases and 2 bases, there was a span of 16 bases. The CDR3 runs 17 residues. The CDR3 DNA is TGTGCCAGCAGCCAAGAACCCGCAATCAGAGGTCAAGAGACCCAGTACTTC. Protein: CASSQEPAIRGQETQYF.

The V call is TRBV5-8, the J call TRBJ2-7; the D is unclear. The CDR3 has 13 amino acids. The V end lost 0 bases, the J end lost 6 bases, and 10 bases lay between the germline ends. Germline CDR1 reads SGHTS; CDR2 reads YDEGEE. The CDR3 nucleotides are TGTGCCAGCAGCTTGGGGCTAGTCGGCGAGCAGTACTTC. It yields the protein CASSLGLVGEQYF.

The V call is TRBV5-1, the J call TRBJ2-1; maybe TRBD2 (5 bases). V gave up 7 bases and J gave up 3 bases, with 11 bases separating them. Germline values: CDR1 SGHRS, CDR2 YFSETQ. This CDR3 is 13 amino acids long. This CDR3 reads CASSGESYNEQFF. CDR3 nucleotides: TGCGCCAGCTCCGGGGAGAGCTACAATGAGCAGTTCTTC.